A single sample gave rise to the 11 T cell receptor beta chains below, sequenced in a study of T cells in Graves' hyperthyroidism and ophthalmopathy. The investigators amplified TCR beta CDR3 regions from RNA transcripts. With the HTBI primer set, the TCR CDR3 went through a first round of RT-PCR. TCRdb re-called the multiplex PCR reads with MiXCR, one entry per CDR3 protein. The sample shows roughly 56,000 distinct CDR3 sequences, about 50% of them seen only once. The sequencing sample was made of blood. The receptors shown here come from a woman aged 25 to 45 with Graves' ophthalmopathy.

V gene TRBV14 combines with J gene TRBJ1-3; D call uncertain. The germline CDR1 and CDR2 sequences are SGHDN and FVKESK. Trimming removed 8 bases at V and 1 base at J, with 9 bases between. The CDR3 contains 13 residues. This CDR3 is CASSEGSGNTIYF. The CDR3 nucleotides read TGTGCCAGCTCCGAAGGGTCTGGAAACACCATATATTTT.

This chain uses TRBV7-2 with TRBJ2-7; 8 bases align to TRBD2. This CDR3 region has 13 residues. V was clipped by 6 bases and J by 5 bases; unmatched bases: 6. Germline V CDR1 and CDR2: SGHTA, FQGNSA. DNA for the CDR3: TGTGCCAGCAGGGGAAGCGGGGGACACGAGCAGTACTTC. It is translated as CASRGSGGHEQYF.

CDR3 loop: CSAREGPNEAFF. CDR3 coding DNA: TGCAGTGCCAGGGAGGGACCTAATGAAGCTTTCTTT. The V call is TRBV20-1, the J call TRBJ1-1, with D possibly being TRBD1 (5 bases). Between the trimmed V and J ends, which lost 6 bases and 7 bases, there was a span of 15 bases. CDR3 size: 12 residues. Germline CDR1 reads DFQATT; CDR2 reads SNEGSKA (reference sequence).

This clonotype was observed once. The V call is TRBV7-8, the J call TRBJ2-2; TRBD1 or TRBD2 may be the D gene (5 bases each). Trimming stripped 0 bases from V and 4 bases from J, with 18 bases between. CDR3 length: 18 amino acids. The germline CDR1 and CDR2 sequences are SGHVS and FQNEAQ. The CDR3 loop is CASSLARLGRSTTGELFF. CDR3 bases: TGTGCCAGCAGCTTAGCGAGGTTGGGACGTTCGACCACCGGGGAGCTGTTTTTT.

This clonotype was observed at least ten times. The V call is TRBV5-1, the J call TRBJ2-1; no definite D call. Trimming took 0 bases from V and 4 from J, leaving 11 bases between them. Germline CDR1 SGHRS, CDR2 YFSETQ. This CDR3 has 15 residues. DNA of the CDR3: TGCGCCAGCAGCTTGGGAGGAAACGGGTACAATGAGCAGTTCTTC. This translates into CASSLGGNGYNEQFF.

This clonotype was counted a few times. The V gene is TRBV15, the J gene TRBJ1-3; perhaps TRBD1 as D (5 bases). Trimming pared 10 bases from V and 0 bases from J, leaving 19 bases between. This CDR3 comprises 16 residues. The germline gives CDR1 LNHNV, CDR2 YYDKDF (reference sequence). The CDR3 is CAINSGTDVSGNTIYF. CDR3 sequence (DNA): TGTGCCATCAACAGTGGGACGGACGTCTCTGGAAACACCATATATTTT.

The chain joins TRBV6-1 to TRBJ2-7; D is possibly TRBD1 or TRBD2 (7 bases each). The CDR3 runs to 13 residues. Per the germline V gene, CDR1 is MNHNS and CDR2 is SASEGT. V lost 5 bases to trimming and J lost 6 bases, with 14 bases between them. The CDR3: CASSTGVAGEQYF. The CDR3 bases are TGTGCCAGCAGTACAGGGGTAGCGGGCGAGCAGTACTTC.

In this sample, this clonotype turned up many times. V gene TRBV7-3 combines with J gene TRBJ1-5; no clear D gene. In germline, CDR1 is SGHTA, CDR2 FQGTGA. The CDR3 is made up of 13 amino acids. The V end was cut by 1 base, the J end by 0 bases, with 1 base between. The CDR3, as DNA: TGTGCCAGCAGCTTAAATAGCAATCAGCCCCAGCATTTT. It encodes CASSLNSNQPQHF.

The chain carries TRBV7-9 and TRBJ2-5, with TRBD1 identical over 10 bases. The V and J ends lost 3 bases and 2 bases, in that order; junction bases with no gene match: 6. This CDR3 has 16 amino acids. CDR1 is SEHNR and CDR2 is FQNEAQ in the germline V gene (reference sequence). The DNA for the CDR3 is TGTGCCAGCAGCTTTGGTCCGGGACAGGGGCAAGAGACCCAGTACTTC. Translating it yields CASSFGPGQGQETQYF.

This clonotype was detected many times. This may be a read error, as it is one base from a much larger clone. Without the conserved terminal phenylalanine or tryptophan, this CDR3 likely stems from a read error. J is TRBJ1-1 and V is TRBV11-2; D is unclear. Germline CDR1 and CDR2: SGHAT and FQNNGV. Trimming cost V 5 bases and J 1 base, with 8 bases left between them. The CDR3 totals 13 residues. The CDR3 is CASSPTSNTEAFL. For the CDR3, the DNA is TGTGCCAGCAGCCCTACTTCGAACACTGAAGCTTTCCTT.

This clonotype was observed at least ten times. The CDR3 sequence: CASSLSQNTGELFF. For the CDR3, the DNA is TGTGCCAGCAGCTTATCACAGAACACCGGGGAGCTGTTTTTT. The V call is TRBV11-2, the J call TRBJ2-2; D is unresolved. Germline V gives CDR1 SGHAT, CDR2 FQNNGV. This CDR3 is 14 amino acids long. V was pared by 2 bases and J by 1 base, with 5 bases between.